This section outlines one T cell receptor (beta chain) sequence together with its context. What it recognizes is unknown. The data derive from a study of shared clonotypes between healthy human individuals. Study-wide results and limits: All-four-donor shared clonotypes had higher generation probabilities than non-shared clonotypes did. A small donor pool kept down the genetic and exposure-history diversity that was represented.

The assay was immunoSEQ multiplex PCR, and TCRdb's table has in-frame clones only and misses some. Seen here are about 1 million clones, about 75% observed once, and the top ten hold around 1.5%. In germline, CDR1 is MNHNS, CDR2 SASEGT. V lost 8 bases and J 0 bases, leaving 12 bases between the germline ends. This CDR3 spans 14 amino acids. Recent acute infections and vaccinations were absent in the healthy HIV-negative adult donors. Negatively enriched CD4+ T cells were divided by CD45RA into naive and memory. This chain links TRBV6-1 with TRBJ2-3; D is possibly TRBD1 or TRBD2 (5 bases each). The receptor was derived from a man aged 18 to 29 in good health. Sequenced sample: memory CD4+ T cells sorted from blood. Documented subset: CD45RA-negative fraction. In nucleotides, the CDR3 is TGTGCCAGCCAAAGGGACCCCAGCACAGATACGCAGTATTTT. Protein sequence: CASQRDPSTDTQYF.